This TCR beta chain comes out of a study of cytomegalovirus exposure and HLA in healthy donors. The study ran its PCR with 60 Vbeta and 13 Jbeta primers. Only in-frame clones appear in the TCRdb table, and some are missing; sequencing was by immunoSEQ multiplex PCR. This sample's table has some 130,000 clones. The CDR3 is made up of 15 amino acids. The V segment lost 6 bases and the J segment 3 bases; nucleotides outside the gene matches: 10. Germline CDR1 is LNHDA and CDR2 is SQIVND (reference sequence). Points on this clone: The target antigen is unknown.

Findings and limits, study-wide: A list of around 150 TCR beta chains associated with cytomegalovirus was given. Data from an earlier analysis indicated that most TCR beta V segments were productive either about 87% or about 30% of the time. TCR beta chains associated with HLA were, in a later analysis, more clonally expanded than equally common others. A later analysis showed TCR association rates differing by HLA locus, peaking at DRB1 and lowest at HLA-C.

The genes are TRBV19 and TRBJ2-5; TRBD1 matches 7 bases. Source material: PBMCs. The source of this sequence is a woman aged 35 to 49 in good health and CMV-seropositive. The CDR3 here is CASRTTGSGEETQYF. The CDR3 DNA reads as TGTGCCAGTAGGACGACAGGGTCTGGGGAAGAGACCCAGTACTTC.